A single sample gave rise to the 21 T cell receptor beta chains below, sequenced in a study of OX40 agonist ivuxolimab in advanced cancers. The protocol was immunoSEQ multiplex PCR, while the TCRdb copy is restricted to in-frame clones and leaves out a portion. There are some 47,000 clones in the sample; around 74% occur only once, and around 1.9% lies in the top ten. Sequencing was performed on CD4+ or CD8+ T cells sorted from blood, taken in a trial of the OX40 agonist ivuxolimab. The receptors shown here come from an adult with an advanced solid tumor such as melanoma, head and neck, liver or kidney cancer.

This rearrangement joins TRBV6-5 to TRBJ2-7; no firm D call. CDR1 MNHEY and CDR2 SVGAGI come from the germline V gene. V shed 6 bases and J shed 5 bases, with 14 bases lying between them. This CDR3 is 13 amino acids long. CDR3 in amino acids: CASRLGRSDEQYF. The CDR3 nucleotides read TGTGCCAGCAGACTCGGCCGGAGTGACGAGCAGTACTTC.

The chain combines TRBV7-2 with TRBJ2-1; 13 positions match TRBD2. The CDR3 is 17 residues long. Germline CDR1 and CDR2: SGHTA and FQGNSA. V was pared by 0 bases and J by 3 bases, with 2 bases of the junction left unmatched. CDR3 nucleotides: TGTGCCAGCAGCTTAGCTTGGACTAGCGGGAGCTACAATGAGCAGTTCTTC. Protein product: CASSLAWTSGSYNEQFF.

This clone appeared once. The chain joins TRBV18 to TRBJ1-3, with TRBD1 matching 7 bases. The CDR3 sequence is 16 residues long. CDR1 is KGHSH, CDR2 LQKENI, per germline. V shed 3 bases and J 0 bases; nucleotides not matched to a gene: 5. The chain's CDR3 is CASSPGTEYSGNTIYF. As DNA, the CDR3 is TGTGCCAGCTCACCGGGGACAGAATACTCTGGAAACACCATATATTTT.

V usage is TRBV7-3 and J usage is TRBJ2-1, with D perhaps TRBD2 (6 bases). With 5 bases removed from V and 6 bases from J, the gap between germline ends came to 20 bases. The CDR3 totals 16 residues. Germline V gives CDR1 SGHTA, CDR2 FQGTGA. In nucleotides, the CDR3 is TGTGCCAGCAGCCCTATAGGCGCGGGACGCGGCAATGAGCAGTTCTTC. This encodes CASSPIGAGRGNEQFF.

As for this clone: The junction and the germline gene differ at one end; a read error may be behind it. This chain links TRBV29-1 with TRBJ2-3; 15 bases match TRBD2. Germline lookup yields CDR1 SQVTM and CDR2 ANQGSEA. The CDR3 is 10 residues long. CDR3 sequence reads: CSAGTSGGNF. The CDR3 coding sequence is TGCAGCGCCGGGACTAGCGGGGGGAATTTT.

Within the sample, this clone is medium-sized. The CDR3 sequence: CASSQGTGWNEQYF. DNA for the CDR3: TGTGCCAGCTCACAAGGGACAGGGTGGAACGAGCAGTACTTC. This chain links TRBV18 with TRBJ2-7; 9 bases are shared with TRBD1. V shed 4 bases and J 5 bases; nucleotides not matched to a gene: 6. Germline CDR1 and CDR2: KGHSH and LQKENI. The CDR3 runs 14 residues.

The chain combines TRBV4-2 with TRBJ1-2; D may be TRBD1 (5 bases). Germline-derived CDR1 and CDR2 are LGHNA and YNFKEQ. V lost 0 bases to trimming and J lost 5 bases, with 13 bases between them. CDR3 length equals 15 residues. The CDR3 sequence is CASSQDSGRGYGYTF. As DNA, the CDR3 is TGTGCCAGCAGCCAAGATTCAGGGCGGGGGTATGGCTACACCTTC.

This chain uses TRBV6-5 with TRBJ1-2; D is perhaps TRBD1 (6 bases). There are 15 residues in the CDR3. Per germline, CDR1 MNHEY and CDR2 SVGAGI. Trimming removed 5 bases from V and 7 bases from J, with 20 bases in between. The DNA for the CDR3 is TGTGCCAGCAGTCCCACCTCACAGGGCCATCGTGGCTACACCTTC. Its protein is CASSPTSQGHRGYTF.

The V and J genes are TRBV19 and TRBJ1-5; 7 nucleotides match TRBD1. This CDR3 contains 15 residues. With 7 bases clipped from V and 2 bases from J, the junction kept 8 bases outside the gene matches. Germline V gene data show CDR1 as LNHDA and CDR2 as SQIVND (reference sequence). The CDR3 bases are TGTGCCAGTAACCGTGGACAGGCGGGCAATCAGCCCCAGCATTTT. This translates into CASNRGQAGNQPQHF. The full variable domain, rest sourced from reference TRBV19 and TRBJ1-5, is DGGITQSPKYLFRKEGQNVTLSCEQNLNHDAMYWYRQDPGQGLRLIYYSQIVNDFQKGDIAEGYSVSREKKESFPLTVTSAQKNPTAFYLCASNRGQAGNQPQHFGDGTRLSIL.

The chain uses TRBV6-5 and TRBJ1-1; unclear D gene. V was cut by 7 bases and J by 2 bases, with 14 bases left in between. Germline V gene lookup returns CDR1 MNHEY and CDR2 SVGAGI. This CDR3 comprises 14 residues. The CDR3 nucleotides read TGTGCCAGCAAGAACTCCGCTATTAACACTGAAGCTTTCTTT. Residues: CASKNSAINTEAFF.

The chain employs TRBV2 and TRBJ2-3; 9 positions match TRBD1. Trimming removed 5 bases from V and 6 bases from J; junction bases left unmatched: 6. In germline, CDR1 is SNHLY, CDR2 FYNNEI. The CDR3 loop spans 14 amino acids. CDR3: CASSWDRARDTQYF. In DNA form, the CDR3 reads TGTGCCAGCAGTTGGGACAGGGCCAGGGATACGCAGTATTTT.

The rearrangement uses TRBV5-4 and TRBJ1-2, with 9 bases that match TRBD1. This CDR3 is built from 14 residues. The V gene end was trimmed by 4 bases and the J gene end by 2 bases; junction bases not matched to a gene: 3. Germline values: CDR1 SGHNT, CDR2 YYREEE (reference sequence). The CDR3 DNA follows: TGTGCCAGCAGCCCCGGGACAGGGAACTATGGCTACACCTTC. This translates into CASSPGTGNYGYTF.

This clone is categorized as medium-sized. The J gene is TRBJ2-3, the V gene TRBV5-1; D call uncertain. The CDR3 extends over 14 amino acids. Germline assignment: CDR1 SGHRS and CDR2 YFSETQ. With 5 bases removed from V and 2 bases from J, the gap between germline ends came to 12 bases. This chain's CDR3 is CASREQPNTDTQYF. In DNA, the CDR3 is TGCGCCAGCAGGGAGCAGCCAAACACAGATACGCAGTATTTT.

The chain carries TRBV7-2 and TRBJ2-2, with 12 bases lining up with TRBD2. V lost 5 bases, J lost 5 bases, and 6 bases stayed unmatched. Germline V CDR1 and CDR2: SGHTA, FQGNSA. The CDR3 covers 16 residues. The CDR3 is CASSPSGGVRTGELFF. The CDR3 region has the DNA TGTGCCAGCAGCCCTAGCGGGGGGGTCCGGACCGGGGAGCTGTTTTTT.

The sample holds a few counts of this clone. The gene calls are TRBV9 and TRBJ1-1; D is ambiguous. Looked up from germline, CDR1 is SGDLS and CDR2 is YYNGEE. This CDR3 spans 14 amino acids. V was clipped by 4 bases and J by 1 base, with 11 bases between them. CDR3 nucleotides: TGTGCCAGCAGCCCGGGAAGGCCGAACACTGAAGCTTTCTTT. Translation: CASSPGRPNTEAFF.

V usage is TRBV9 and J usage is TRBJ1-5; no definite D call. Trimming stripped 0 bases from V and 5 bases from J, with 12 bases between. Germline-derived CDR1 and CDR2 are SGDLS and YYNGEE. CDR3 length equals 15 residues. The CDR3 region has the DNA TGTGCCAGCAGCGTAGGGGTGAGTGAGGATCAGCCCCAGCATTTT. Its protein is CASSVGVSEDQPQHF. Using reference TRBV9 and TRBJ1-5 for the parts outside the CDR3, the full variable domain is DSGVTQTPKHLITATGQRVTLRCSPRSGDLSVYWYQQSLDQGLQFLIQYYNGEERAKGNILERFSAQQFPDLHSELNLSSLELGDSALYFCASSVGVSEDQPQHFGDGTRLSIL.

The CDR3 sequence: CASSLAGKETQYF. CDR3 nucleotide sequence: TGTGCCAGCAGTCTAGCGGGGAAAGAGACCCAGTACTTC. The V and J genes are TRBV27 and TRBJ2-5; 9 bases map to TRBD2. This CDR3 spans 13 amino acids. CDR1 is MNHEY, CDR2 SMNVEV, per germline (reference sequence). V trimming: 5 bases; J trimming: 3 bases; junction bases outside the gene matches: 1.

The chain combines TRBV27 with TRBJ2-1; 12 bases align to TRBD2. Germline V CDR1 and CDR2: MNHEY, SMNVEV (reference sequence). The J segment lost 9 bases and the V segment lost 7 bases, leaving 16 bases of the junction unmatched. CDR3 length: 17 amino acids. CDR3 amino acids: CASTSPTSGGLYLEQFF. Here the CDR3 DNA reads TGTGCCAGCACATCCCCGACTAGCGGGGGCCTATATCTTGAGCAGTTCTTC.

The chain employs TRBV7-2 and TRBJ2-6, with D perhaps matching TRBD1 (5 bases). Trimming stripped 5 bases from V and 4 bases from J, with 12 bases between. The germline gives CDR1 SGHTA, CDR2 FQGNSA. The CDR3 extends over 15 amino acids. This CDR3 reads CASSGTGVGANVLTF. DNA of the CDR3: TGTGCCAGCAGCGGCACAGGTGTCGGGGCCAACGTCCTGACTTTC.

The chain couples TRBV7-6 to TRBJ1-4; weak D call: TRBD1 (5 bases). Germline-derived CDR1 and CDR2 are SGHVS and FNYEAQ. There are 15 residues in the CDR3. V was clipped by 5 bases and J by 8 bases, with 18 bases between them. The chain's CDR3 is CASSPLGQGIEKLFF. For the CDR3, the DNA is TGTGCCAGCAGCCCGCTGGGGCAGGGTATCGAAAAACTGTTTTTT. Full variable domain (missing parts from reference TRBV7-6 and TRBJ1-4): GAGVSQSPRYKVTKRGQDVALRCDPISGHVSLYWYRQALGQGPEFLTYFNYEAQQDKSGLPNDRFSAERPEGSISTLTIQRTEQRDSAMYRCASSPLGQGIEKLFFGSGTQLSVL.

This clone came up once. The CDR3 nucleotides are TGTGCCAGCAGCTCCCACAGGGTCGGAAATTCACCCCTCCACTTT. Protein product: CASSSHRVGNSPLHF. This chain joins TRBV11-3 and TRBJ1-6; TRBD1 might be the D (6 bases). Trimming pared 4 bases from V and 7 bases from J, leaving 14 bases between. There are 15 residues in the CDR3. Per the germline V gene, CDR1 is SGHNT and CDR2 is YENEEA.